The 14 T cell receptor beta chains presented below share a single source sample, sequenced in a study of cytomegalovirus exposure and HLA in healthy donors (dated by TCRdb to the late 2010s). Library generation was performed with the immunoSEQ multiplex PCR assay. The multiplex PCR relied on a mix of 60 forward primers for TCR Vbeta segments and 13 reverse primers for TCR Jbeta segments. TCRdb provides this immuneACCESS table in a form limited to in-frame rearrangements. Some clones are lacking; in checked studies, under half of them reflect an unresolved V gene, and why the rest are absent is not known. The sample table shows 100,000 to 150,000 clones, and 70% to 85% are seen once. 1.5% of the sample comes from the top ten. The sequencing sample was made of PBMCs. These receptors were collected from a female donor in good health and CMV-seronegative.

For the CDR3, the DNA is TGTGCCAGCAGCTCACCGGGACAGGGAACTAATGAAAAACTGTTTTTT. It translates to CASSSPGQGTNEKLFF. This sequence joins TRBV7-9 and TRBJ1-4, with TRBD1 identical over 9 bases. The CDR3 runs to 16 residues. Per the germline V gene, CDR1 is SEHNR and CDR2 is FQNEAQ (reference sequence). With V trimmed by 4 bases and J by 1 base, 4 bases remained unmatched.

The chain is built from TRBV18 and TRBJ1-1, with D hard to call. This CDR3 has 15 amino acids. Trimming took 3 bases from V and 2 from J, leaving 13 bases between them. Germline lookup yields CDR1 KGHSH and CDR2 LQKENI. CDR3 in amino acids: CASSPQRPTNTEAFF. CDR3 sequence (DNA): TGTGCCAGCTCACCCCAAAGACCGACTAACACTGAAGCTTTCTTT.

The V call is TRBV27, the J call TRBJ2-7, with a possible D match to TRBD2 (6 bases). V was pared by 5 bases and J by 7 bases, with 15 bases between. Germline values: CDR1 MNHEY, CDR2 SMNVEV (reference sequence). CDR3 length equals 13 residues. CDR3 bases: TGTGCCAGCAGTCGACCAACCGGAGGGGAGCAGTACTTC. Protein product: CASSRPTGGEQYF.

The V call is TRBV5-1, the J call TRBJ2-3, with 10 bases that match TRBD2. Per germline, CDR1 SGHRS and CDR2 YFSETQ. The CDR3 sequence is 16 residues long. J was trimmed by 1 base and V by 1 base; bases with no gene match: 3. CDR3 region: CASSLRTSGGTDTQYF. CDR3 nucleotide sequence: TGCGCCAGCAGCTTGCGTACTAGCGGGGGCACAGATACGCAGTATTTT.

DNA for the CDR3: TGTGCCAGCAGCTTGGGAGACAGGCAAGCCTACGAGCAGTACTTC. It yields the protein CASSLGDRQAYEQYF. This chain links TRBV5-4 with TRBJ2-7; D possibly corresponds to TRBD1 (6 bases). V was trimmed by 0 bases and J by 2 bases, leaving 12 bases between them. The CDR3 length is 15 residues. Germline CDR1 SGHNT, CDR2 YYREEE (reference sequence).

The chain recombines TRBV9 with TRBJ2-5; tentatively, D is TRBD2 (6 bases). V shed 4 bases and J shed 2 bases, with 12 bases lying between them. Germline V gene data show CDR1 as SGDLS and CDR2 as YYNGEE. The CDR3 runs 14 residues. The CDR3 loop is CASSPGSGQETQYF. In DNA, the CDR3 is TGTGCCAGCAGCCCCGGTAGCGGACAAGAGACCCAGTACTTC.

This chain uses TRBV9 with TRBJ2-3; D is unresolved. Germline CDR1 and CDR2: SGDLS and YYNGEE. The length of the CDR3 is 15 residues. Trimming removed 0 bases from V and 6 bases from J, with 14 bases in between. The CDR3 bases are TGTGCCAGCAGCGTAGGGGCCACCGACGCGGATACGCAGTATTTT. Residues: CASSVGATDADTQYF.

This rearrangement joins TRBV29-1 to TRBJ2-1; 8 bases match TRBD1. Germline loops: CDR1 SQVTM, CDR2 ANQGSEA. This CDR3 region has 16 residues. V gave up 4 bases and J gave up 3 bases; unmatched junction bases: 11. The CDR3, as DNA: TGCAGCGTTGCCCCTCCGGGGACAGGAGTCTACAATGAGCAGTTCTTC. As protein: CSVAPPGTGVYNEQFF.

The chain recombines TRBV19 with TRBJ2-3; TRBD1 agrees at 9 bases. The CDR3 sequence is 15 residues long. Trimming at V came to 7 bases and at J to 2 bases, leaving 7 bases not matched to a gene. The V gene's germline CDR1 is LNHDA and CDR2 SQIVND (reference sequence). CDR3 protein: CASTWDRASTDTQYF. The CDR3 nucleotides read TGTGCCAGTACCTGGGACAGGGCCTCCACAGATACGCAGTATTTT.

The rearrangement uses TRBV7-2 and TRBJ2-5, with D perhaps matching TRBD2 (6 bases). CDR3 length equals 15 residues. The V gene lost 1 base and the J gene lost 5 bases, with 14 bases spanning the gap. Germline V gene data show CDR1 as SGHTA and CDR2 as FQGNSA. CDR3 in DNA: TGTGCCAGCAGCTTAGTGTGGGACTTTGGGGAGACCCAGTACTTC. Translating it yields CASSLVWDFGETQYF. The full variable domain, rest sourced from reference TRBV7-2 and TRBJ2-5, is GAGVSQSPSNKVTEKGKDVELRCDPISGHTALYWYRQSLGQGLEFLIYFQGNSAPDKSGLPSDRFSAERTGGSVSTLTIQRTQQEDSAVYLCASSLVWDFGETQYFGPGTRLLVL.

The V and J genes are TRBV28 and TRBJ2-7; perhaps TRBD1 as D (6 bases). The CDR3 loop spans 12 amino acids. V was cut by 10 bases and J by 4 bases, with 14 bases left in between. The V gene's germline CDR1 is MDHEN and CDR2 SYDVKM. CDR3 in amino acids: CATRRTAYEQYF. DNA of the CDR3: TGTGCCACCCGGAGGACAGCATACGAGCAGTACTTC.

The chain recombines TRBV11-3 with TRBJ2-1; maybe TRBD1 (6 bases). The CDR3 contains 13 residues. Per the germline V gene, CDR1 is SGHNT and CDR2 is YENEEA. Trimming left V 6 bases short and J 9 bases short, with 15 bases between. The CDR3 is CASSSRGRAEQFF. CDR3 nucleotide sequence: TGTGCCAGCAGTTCCAGGGGAAGGGCTGAGCAGTTCTTC.

The CDR3 DNA sequence: TGTGCTAGTGGCCCTCCGGGACTAGCATACTCCGGTGAGCAGTTCTTC. Its protein product is CASGPPGLAYSGEQFF. This chain links TRBV12-5 with TRBJ2-1; 9 bases fit TRBD2. V dropped 6 bases and J dropped 9; count of bases not matched to a gene: 15. The CDR3 extends over 16 amino acids. Germline V gives CDR1 LGHNT, CDR2 FRNRAP.

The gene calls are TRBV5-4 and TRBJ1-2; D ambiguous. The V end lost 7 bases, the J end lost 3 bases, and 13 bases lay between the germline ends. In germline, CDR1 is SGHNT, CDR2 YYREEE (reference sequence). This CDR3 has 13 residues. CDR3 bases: TGTGCCAGCGTTGGTGGGCGGGACTATGGCTACACCTTC. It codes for CASVGGRDYGYTF. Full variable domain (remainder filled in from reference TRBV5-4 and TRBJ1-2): ETGVTQSPTHLIKTRGQQVTLRCSSQSGHNTVSWYQQALGQGPQFIFQYYREEENGRGNFPPRFSGLQFPNYSSELNVNALELDDSALYLCASVGGRDYGYTFGSGTRLTVV.